This TCR beta chain was identified during a study of blood T cell repertoires in COVID-19. The study recruited people aged roughly 18 to 100 years across around 24 US areas. Donors of Cohort 3 who recovered were those that had two negative PCRs, clearance, or symptom resolution. V shed 5 bases and J 0 bases; nucleotides not matched to a gene: 6. CDR1 SEHNR and CDR2 FQNEAQ come from the germline V gene (reference sequence). CDR3 size: 15 residues. In the study's own analysis: Nucleated cell counts were estimated from reference gene primer amplification. The table came from immunoSEQ multiplex PCR; TCRdb's copy has only in-frame clones and leaves some out. From that table come the V and J calls and clone size; the DNA was used to work out D and trimming. Of around 150,000 clones listed, 84% are singletons.

The chain has TRBV7-9 and TRBJ2-7; TRBD1 agrees at 8 bases. Material for sequencing was PBMCs or T cells enriched from blood (not recorded which). The TCR originated in a man in his fifties who had recovered from COVID-19. CDR3 loop: CASSHRDRSSYEQYF. The DNA of the CDR3 is TGTGCCAGCAGCCACAGGGACAGGAGCTCCTACGAGCAGTACTTC.